This passage covers 9 T cell receptor beta chains from one sample sequenced in a study of shared clonotypes between healthy human individuals (dated by TCRdb to 2019 to 2021). The library relied on the immunoSEQ multiplex PCR assay. What TCRdb holds here is the immuneACCESS table cut down to in-frame rearrangements. Part of the clones is not present; checked against another copy, under half of the missing clones reflect an unresolved V gene, and the others are unexplained. The sample includes roughly 660,000 clones, with 90% observed a single time. Less than 40% of the sample goes to the ten largest clones. Sequenced: memory CD8+ T cells from PBMCs. The intended sense of this specimen's cell subset or site label: CD45RO+ cells pooled with CCR7-negative TemRA cells. The receptors shown here come from a man aged 18 to 30 in good health. Some clones in this sample may be carry-over from other donors' samples.

The gene calls are TRBV28 and TRBJ1-5; D is possibly TRBD1 (5 bases). The CDR3 runs 17 residues. Trimming pared 2 bases from V and 0 bases from J, leaving 14 bases between. CDR1 and CDR2 (germline): MDHEN, SYDVKM. The CDR3 loop is CASSLMGQGYSNQPQHF. The CDR3 region has the DNA TGTGCCAGCAGTTTAATGGGGCAGGGCTATAGCAATCAGCCCCAGCATTTT.

The V gene is TRBV13, the J gene TRBJ2-7; 7 nucleotides line up with TRBD1. CDR1 and CDR2 (germline): PRHDT, FYEKMQ (reference sequence). The CDR3 length is 15 residues. The V and J ends lost 5 bases and 0 bases, in that order; junction bases with no gene match: 7. The CDR3, as DNA: TGTGCCAGCAGCCTGAACAGGGACAGCTCCTACGAGCAGTACTTC. Translated: CASSLNRDSSYEQYF.

This clone has ten or more counts. V and J are TRBV6-5 and TRBJ2-3; D is uncertain. CDR1 and CDR2 (germline): MNHEY, SVGAGI. This CDR3 has 11 amino acids. V dropped 2 bases and J dropped 11 bases, with 8 bases sitting between them. The chain's CDR3 is CASSYGGEQYF. CDR3 DNA: TGTGCCAGCAGTTACGGCGGCGAGCAGTATTTT.

This clone is a singleton in its sample. The genes are TRBV12-2 and TRBJ1-3. TRBV12-2 is flagged as a pseudogene. The CDR3 has 14 residues. CDR3 sequence reads: CASRLGLGTNTIYF. The CDR3, as DNA: TGTGCAAGTCGCTTAGGCTTGGGTACAAACACCATATATTTT.

The chain uses TRBV27 and TRBJ2-1; 9 positions match TRBD1. Germline V gene data show CDR1 as MNHEY and CDR2 as SMNVEV (reference sequence). The CDR3 is 15 amino acids. With 5 bases clipped from V and 7 bases from J, the junction kept 9 bases outside the gene matches. CDR3 residues: CASSQPRTGENEQFF. Written as DNA, the CDR3 is TGTGCCAGCAGTCAACCCCGGACAGGGGAGAATGAGCAGTTCTTC.

The chain has TRBV27 and TRBJ1-5; D not resolved. The V end was cut by 2 bases, the J end by 6 bases, with 8 bases between. CDR1 MNHEY and CDR2 SMNVEV come from the germline V gene (reference sequence). The CDR3 has 13 residues. The CDR3 is CASSLRASQPQHF. The CDR3, as DNA: TGTGCCAGCAGTTTACGTGCAAGTCAGCCCCAGCATTTT.

V is TRBV28 and J is TRBJ2-7; D uncertain. With 5 bases removed from V and 3 bases from J, the gap between germline ends came to 8 bases. The CDR3 has 12 residues. From germline, CDR1 is MDHEN and CDR2 SYDVKM. The CDR3 loop is CASSPAVYEQYF. DNA for the CDR3: TGTGCCAGCAGTCCCGCCGTCTACGAGCAGTACTTC. The variable domain in full, completed from reference TRBV28 and TRBJ2-7, reads DVKVTQSSRYLVKRTGEKVFLECVQDMDHENMFWYRQDPGLGLRLIYFSYDVKMKEKGDIPEGYSVSREKKERFSLILESASTNQTSMYLCASSPAVYEQYFGPGTRLTVT.

The J gene is TRBJ2-7, the V gene TRBV4-2; 13 bases align to TRBD2. V shed 0 bases, J shed 1 base, and the junction held 3 bases outside the gene matches. Germline CDR1 LGHNA, CDR2 YNFKEQ. The CDR3 length is 17 residues. The CDR3 DNA sequence: TGTGCCAGCAGCCAAGAGACGGGACTAGCGGGATCCTACGAGCAGTACTTC. The encoded protein is CASSQETGLAGSYEQYF.

V and J are TRBV13 and TRBJ2-1, with D perhaps matching TRBD2 (6 bases). This CDR3 has 15 amino acids. Trimming took 5 bases from V and 2 from J, leaving 13 bases between them. Germline V gene lookup returns CDR1 PRHDT and CDR2 FYEKMQ (reference sequence). CDR3 region: CASSLKGLPYNEQFF. CDR3 sequence (DNA): TGTGCCAGCAGCCTAAAGGGACTCCCCTACAATGAGCAGTTCTTC.